This TCR beta chain is from a study of T cell clones after liver transplantation. Regarding the study as a whole: A significant post-transplant drop in circulating graft-donor-reactive CD4 TCRbeta sequences occurred in most of the 8 subjects.

CD3+CD4+ and CD3+CD8+ cells were FACS-sorted from thawed unstimulated PBMCs. Method: immunoSEQ multiplex PCR; TCRdb's copy keeps in-frame clones and lacks some. The table has 99,000 or so clones, around four fifths seen once; the top ten hold about 1%. CDR3 length: 11 residues. CDR1 is DFQATT, CDR2 SNEGSKA, per germline (reference sequence). The germline V and J ends were trimmed by 5 bases and 0 bases, with 2 bases remaining between them. Concerning this clone itself: Antigen unknown.

The receptor was derived from a human donor who received a liver transplant. The sample consisted of CD4+ T cells from blood, taken before liver transplant. The rearrangement links TRBV20-1 to TRBJ1-5, with D hard to call. CDR3 residues: CSAPSNQPQHF. CDR3 coding DNA: TGCAGTGCTCCTAGCAATCAGCCCCAGCATTTT.